The clone carrying this T cell receptor beta chain was detected only a few times. The assay used was immunoSEQ (version v3.0), run at survey level. TCRdb's table, derived via immunoSEQ multiplex PCR, lists solely in-frame clones and lacks some. In the table there are about 18,000 clones, approximately 80% of which are singletons. The sample belongs to a study of long-term antiretroviral therapy in people with HIV. This CDR3 has 14 residues. Germline V gives CDR1 SGHRS, CDR2 YFSETQ. Trimming removed 5 bases from V and 3 bases from J, with 11 bases in between. The genes are TRBV5-1 and TRBJ1-4; TRBD1 is a possible D gene (5 bases). Source: unsorted PBMCs, taken 0.3 years after starting antiretroviral therapy. This receptor was obtained from a woman between 50 and 59 years old with HIV. This CDR3 is CASRTGGPNEKLFF. In nucleotides, the CDR3 is TGCGCCAGCAGGACCGGGGGACCTAATGAAAAACTGTTTTTT.